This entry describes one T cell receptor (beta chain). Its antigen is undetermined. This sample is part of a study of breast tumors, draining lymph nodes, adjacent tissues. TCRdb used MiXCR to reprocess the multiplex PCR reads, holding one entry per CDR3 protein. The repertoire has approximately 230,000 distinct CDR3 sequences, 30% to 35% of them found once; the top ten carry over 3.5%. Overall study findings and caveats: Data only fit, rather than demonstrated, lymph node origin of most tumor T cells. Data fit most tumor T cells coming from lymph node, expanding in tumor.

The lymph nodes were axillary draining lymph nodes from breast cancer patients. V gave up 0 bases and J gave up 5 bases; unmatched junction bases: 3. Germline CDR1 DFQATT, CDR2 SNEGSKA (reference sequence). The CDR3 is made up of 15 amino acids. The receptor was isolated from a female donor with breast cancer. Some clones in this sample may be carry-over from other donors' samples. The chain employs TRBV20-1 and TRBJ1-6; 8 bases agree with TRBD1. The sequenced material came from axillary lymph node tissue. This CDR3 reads CSARDRGRDNSPLHF. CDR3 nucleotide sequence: TGCAGTGCTAGAGACAGGGGGCGAGATAATTCACCCCTCCACTTT.